Listed here are 27 T cell receptor beta chains from one sample, sequenced in a study of PD-L1 blockade in urothelial cancer. The time point is: pretreatment peripheral blood. Some clones are missing from TCRdb's copy, which holds only in-frame ones; the method was immunoSEQ multiplex PCR. The sample lists tens of thousands of clones, around 83% seen once, with roughly 2% in the top ten. This material consisted of PBMCs, taken around atezolizumab (anti-PD-L1) treatment. Source of these receptors: a man aged 60 to 75 with urothelial cancer.

CDR3 sequence (DNA): TGTGCCTGGAGTGTAGCCAGGGTTGAAGGCTACACCTTC. Its protein product is CAWSVARVEGYTF. J is TRBJ1-2 and V is TRBV30; D may be TRBD1 (5 bases). Trimming removed 0 bases at V and 8 bases at J, with 13 bases between. Germline V gene sequence: CDR1 GTSNPN, CDR2 SVGIG (reference sequence). This CDR3 has 13 amino acids.

CDR3 residues: CASSSPGQGADGYTF. The CDR3 nucleotides are TGTGCCAGCAGCTCACCGGGACAGGGGGCTGATGGCTACACCTTC. V is TRBV5-4 and J is TRBJ1-2, with 12 bases fitting TRBD1. V shed 3 bases, J shed 6 bases, and the junction held 6 bases outside the gene matches. Germline CDR1 and CDR2: SGHNT and YYREEE (reference sequence). The CDR3 sequence is 15 residues long.

The chain has TRBV25-1 and TRBJ1-1; unclear D gene. The CDR3 is made up of 11 amino acids. Trimming stripped 3 bases from V and 8 bases from J, with 7 bases between. Germline V gene sequence: CDR1 MGHDK, CDR2 SYGVNS. The chain's CDR3 is CASSDFTEAFF. The CDR3 bases are TGTGCCAGCAGTGATTTTACAGAAGCTTTCTTT.

The chain combines TRBV7-2 with TRBJ1-1, with D unresolved. CDR1 SGHTA and CDR2 FQGNSA come from the germline V gene. Trimming removed 7 bases from V and 4 bases from J, with 7 bases in between. CDR3 size: 11 residues. CDR3 nucleotide sequence: TGTGCCAGCACCCAAGCCACTGAAGCTTTCTTT. It is translated as CASTQATEAFF.

The gene calls are TRBV4-1 and TRBJ2-7; 9 positions match TRBD1. From germline, CDR1 is MGHRA and CDR2 YSYEKL. The CDR3 length is 16 residues. V trimming: 0 bases; J trimming: 3 bases; junction bases outside the gene matches: 6. The DNA for the CDR3 is TGCGCCAGCAGCCAAGATGGGACAGGGCTCGTCTACGAGCAGTACTTC. Its translation: CASSQDGTGLVYEQYF.

The V gene is TRBV12-5, the J gene TRBJ2-3; D perhaps matches TRBD1 (5 bases). The CDR3 has 14 amino acids. Trimming stripped 6 bases from V and 1 base from J, with 11 bases between. CDR1 is LGHNT, CDR2 FRNRAP, per germline. This CDR3 is CASGAPTGTDTQYF. In DNA form, the CDR3 reads TGTGCTAGTGGCGCACCGACAGGCACAGATACGCAGTATTTT.

This chain connects TRBV12-5 to TRBJ1-5, with 9 nucleotides matching TRBD1. The CDR3 has 14 amino acids. V lost 3 bases to trimming and J lost 6 bases; unmatched junction nucleotides: 3. In germline, CDR1 is LGHNT, CDR2 FRNRAP. As DNA, the CDR3 is TGTGCTAGTGGTTTCGGACAGGGGAGTCAGCCCCAGCATTTT. This translates into CASGFGQGSQPQHF. Looking up the rest from reference TRBV12-5 and TRBJ1-5 gives the full variable domain: DARVTQTPRHKVTEMGQEVTMRCQPILGHNTVFWYRQTMMQGLELLAYFRNRAPLDDSGMPKDRFSAEMPDATLATLKIQPSEPRDSAVYFCASGFGQGSQPQHFGDGTRLSIL.

This clone appeared a few times. The chain is built from TRBV10-1 and TRBJ2-7; the D gene is possibly TRBD1 (5 bases). CDR3 length equals 13 residues. Germline V lookup: CDR1 WNHNN, CDR2 SYGVQD (reference sequence). With 4 bases removed from V and 2 bases from J, the gap between germline ends came to 9 bases. The CDR3 protein is CASSGTQTYEQYF. The CDR3 bases are TGCGCCAGCAGTGGGACACAGACCTACGAGCAGTACTTC.

The chain is built from TRBV9 and TRBJ2-5; 8 bases are a match to TRBD1. Trimming cost V 2 bases and J 4 bases; bases outside gene matches: 10. Germline loops: CDR1 SGDLS, CDR2 YYNGEE. This CDR3 region has 16 residues. The chain's CDR3 is CASSVEGRGRGETQYF. As DNA, the CDR3 is TGTGCCAGCAGCGTGGAGGGCAGGGGGCGGGGAGAGACCCAGTACTTC.

The rearrangement links TRBV6-5 to TRBJ2-5, with TRBD1 identical over 9 bases. The germline V gene has CDR1 MNHEY and CDR2 SVGAGI. This CDR3 has 15 residues. V was clipped by 0 bases and J by 5 bases; unmatched bases: 4. The CDR3 spells CASSYSTGGRETQYF. In DNA, the CDR3 is TGTGCCAGCAGTTACTCCACAGGGGGCAGGGAGACCCAGTACTTC.

The chain couples TRBV28 to TRBJ2-6; the D is unclear. The V end was cut by 3 bases, the J end by 0 bases, with 9 bases between. CDR1 MDHEN and CDR2 SYDVKM come from the germline V gene. The CDR3 covers 16 residues. CDR3 in amino acids: CASSFYGDSGANVLTF. The CDR3 DNA reads as TGTGCCAGCAGTTTCTATGGTGACTCTGGGGCCAACGTCCTGACTTTC.

V usage is TRBV5-4 and J usage is TRBJ2-2, with a tentative D call TRBD2 (5 bases). With 1 base removed from V and 4 bases from J, the gap between germline ends came to 11 bases. The CDR3 contains 15 residues. The germline gives CDR1 SGHNT, CDR2 YYREEE (reference sequence). The CDR3 spells CASSLFLEGTGELFF. The CDR3 DNA sequence: TGTGCCAGCAGCTTGTTTCTCGAGGGCACCGGGGAGCTGTTTTTT.

The chain employs TRBV6-5 and TRBJ2-2, with a weak D call TRBD1 (5 bases). With 8 bases removed from V and 1 base from J, the gap between germline ends came to 14 bases. This CDR3 is built from 15 residues. Germline values: CDR1 MNHEY, CDR2 SVGAGI. DNA for the CDR3: TGTGCCAGCGCAGGGTCTCAACTGAACACCGGGGAGCTGTTTTTT. Amino acid sequence: CASAGSQLNTGELFF.

The chain employs TRBV6-1 and TRBJ2-1; 8 nucleotides align to TRBD2. CDR3 length equals 18 residues. V was clipped by 4 bases and J by 1 base; unmatched bases: 12. Per germline, CDR1 MNHNS and CDR2 SASEGT. The CDR3 region is CASSVSGGAIISYNEQFF. Here the CDR3 DNA reads TGTGCCAGCAGTGTCTCCGGGGGGGCCATAATTTCCTACAATGAGCAGTTCTTC.

V is TRBV7-2 and J is TRBJ1-4; a possible D gene is TRBD1 (6 bases). Per germline, CDR1 SGHTA and CDR2 FQGNSA. This CDR3 comprises 16 residues. Trimming took 6 bases from V and 0 from J, leaving 14 bases between them. The CDR3, as DNA: TGTGCCAGCAGTCAATTAGGACAGACAACTAATGAAAAACTGTTTTTT. Residues: CASSQLGQTTNEKLFF.

This chain links TRBV6-5 with TRBJ2-2; D unclear. The CDR3 extends over 14 amino acids. Trimming stripped 5 bases from V and 4 bases from J, with 11 bases between. CDR1 MNHEY and CDR2 SVGAGI come from the germline V gene. The CDR3 nucleotides are TGTGCCAGCAGTCCTCCCCGGTTCACCGGGGAGCTGTTTTTT. Translated: CASSPPRFTGELFF.

The chain has TRBV28 and TRBJ1-2, with 9 bases matching TRBD1. The CDR3 has 15 residues. J lost 7 bases, V lost 4 bases, and 10 bases had no gene match. Germline V gene data show CDR1 as MDHEN and CDR2 as SYDVKM. As DNA, the CDR3 is TGTGCCAGCAGTTCTCTGACAGGGGGTTTGTCTGGCTACACCTTC. This codes for CASSSLTGGLSGYTF.

This chain connects TRBV18 to TRBJ1-3; weak D call: TRBD1 (5 bases). Germline assignment: CDR1 KGHSH and CDR2 LQKENI. Trimming shortened V by 2 bases and J by 0 bases, and 8 bases separated the two germline ends. This CDR3 has 15 amino acids. Here the CDR3 DNA reads TGTGCCAGCTCACCAGACAGCAGCTCTGGAAACACCATATATTTT. Amino acids: CASSPDSSSGNTIYF.

This clone has a handful of counts. The chain couples TRBV5-4 to TRBJ1-1; 7 bases match TRBD1. Trimming at V came to 4 bases and at J to 0 bases, leaving 3 bases not matched to a gene. Germline lookup yields CDR1 SGHNT and CDR2 YYREEE (reference sequence). The CDR3 has 14 residues. The DNA of the CDR3 is TGTGCCAGCAGCCGACAGGGAATGAACACTGAAGCTTTCTTT. It translates to CASSRQGMNTEAFF.

V and J are TRBV6-5 and TRBJ2-3, with 11 bases aligning to TRBD2. CDR3 length: 16 residues. Germline V CDR1 and CDR2: MNHEY, SVGAGI. The junction had 3 bases not matched to a gene; V was cut back by 2 bases and J by 2 bases. The CDR3 nucleotides are TGTGCCAGCAGTTACAGGGGACTAGCGGCCACAGATACGCAGTATTTT. Translating it yields CASSYRGLAATDTQYF.

This clone was detected once. The chain has TRBV5-1 and TRBJ2-3, with 10 positions matching TRBD1. V dropped 4 bases and J dropped 3; count of bases not matched to a gene: 8. Germline V CDR1 and CDR2: SGHRS, YFSETQ. The CDR3 loop spans 16 amino acids. For the CDR3, the DNA is TGCGCCAGCAGCATGCCCGGGACAGGGGAGACAGATACGCAGTATTTT. Translating gives CASSMPGTGETDTQYF. Full variable domain (rest looked up from reference TRBV5-1 and TRBJ2-3): KAGVTQTPRYLIKTRGQQVTLSCSPISGHRSVSWYQQTPGQGLQFLFEYFSETQRNKGNFPGRFSGRQFSNSRSEMNVSTLELGDSALYLCASSMPGTGETDTQYFGPGTRLTVL.

The gene calls are TRBV7-9 and TRBJ1-1, with no clear D. This CDR3 region has 13 residues. Germline lookup yields CDR1 SEHNR and CDR2 FQNEAQ (reference sequence). The V gene lost 7 bases and the J gene lost 2 bases, with 11 bases spanning the gap. The CDR3: CASNLAVNTEAFF. The CDR3 DNA is TGTGCCAGCAATCTAGCAGTCAACACTGAAGCTTTCTTT.

This clone was seen only once. The chain recombines TRBV5-6 with TRBJ2-2; 8 nucleotides line up with TRBD1. The CDR3 contains 16 residues. Per the germline V gene, CDR1 is SGHDT and CDR2 is YYEEEE. V lost 0 bases, J lost 6 bases, and 7 bases stayed unmatched. CDR3 DNA: TGTGCCAGCAGCTTGGTGCAGGGGGCCGGAGCCGGGGAGCTGTTTTTT. This encodes CASSLVQGAGAGELFF.

This sequence joins TRBV2 and TRBJ1-5; D possibly corresponds to TRBD1 (5 bases). This CDR3 comprises 16 residues. CDR1 is SNHLY and CDR2 is FYNNEI in the germline V gene. Trimming removed 1 base at V and 0 bases at J, with 10 bases between. CDR3 DNA sequence: TGTGCCAGCAGTGAAGGGGGCGGCCGTAGCAATCAGCCCCAGCATTTT. Translated: CASSEGGGRSNQPQHF.

The chain joins TRBV6-5 to TRBJ2-7, with 10 bases identical to TRBD2. Germline-derived CDR1 and CDR2 are MNHEY and SVGAGI. V shed 4 bases and J 0 bases; nucleotides not matched to a gene: 6. The length of the CDR3 is 16 residues. CDR3: CASSLSAGGSSYEQYF. The CDR3 DNA sequence: TGTGCCAGCAGTTTATCAGCGGGAGGGAGCTCCTACGAGCAGTACTTC.

This clone was counted only a few times. The chain links TRBV10-3 to TRBJ1-1, with a tentative D call TRBD1 (6 bases). The V and J ends lost 6 bases and 4 bases respectively, with 12 bases between them. This CDR3 region has 13 residues. CDR1 is ENHRY and CDR2 is SYGVKD in the germline V gene. The CDR3 DNA reads TGTGCCATCAGCCTTACAGGGACCACTGAAGCTTTCTTT. It yields the protein CAISLTGTTEAFF.

The chain uses TRBV5-8 and TRBJ1-5, with D maybe TRBD1 (6 bases). V was shortened by 3 bases and J by 2 bases, with 12 bases between the two germline ends. The germline V gene encodes CDR1 SGHTS and CDR2 YDEGEE. The CDR3 has 15 residues. The CDR3: CASSSGGAGNQPQHF. CDR3 in DNA: TGTGCCAGCAGCTCCGGGGGGGCAGGCAATCAGCCCCAGCATTTT. Full variable domain (remainder filled in from reference TRBV5-8 and TRBJ1-5): EAGVTQSPTHLIKTRGQQATLRCSPISGHTSVYWYQQALGLGLQFLLWYDEGEERNRGNFPPRFSGRQFPNYSSELNVNALELEDSALYLCASSSGGAGNQPQHFGDGTRLSIL.